This TCR beta chain stems from a study of PD-1 blockade in classical Hodgkin lymphoma (dated by TCRdb to 2020 to 2022). Study-level background: Nivolumab dosing was 3 mg/kg intravenously every 2 weeks, continuing until either disease progression or unacceptable toxicity. The study used CyTOF and TCR beta sequencing to define a peripheral blood immune signature of response to PD-1 blockade in classical Hodgkin lymphoma. General findings and caveats noted by the study authors: By C4D1, a significant rise was seen in CD4+ TCR diversity but not in CD8+ TCR diversity (p=0.0027 vs p=0.16), and the rise was most apparent among complete responders (p=0.02). Baseline TCR diversity was reported to be lower in newly diagnosed patients than in healthy donors and to be lower still in relapsed/refractory patients. The study was limited to a single clinical trial cohort, and causes of repertoire differences, possibly disease activity or prior therapy, remained undefined. Baseline diversity similar to that of newly diagnosed patients was observed in trial patients achieving complete response, whereas significantly lower diversity was observed in partial responders and progressors. Patients starting nivolumab less than 1 year after ASCT had lower diversity and were excluded from later analyses to avoid confounding by immune reconstitution.

The Qiagen DNeasy kit was used to extract genomic DNA both from unsorted PBMCs and from the negatively selected CD4+ and CD8+ fractions. Amplification of TCR beta CDR3 regions was done by immunoSEQ multiplex PCR with primers that anneal to V and J segments. A synthetic immune receptor repertoire was used to minimize amplification bias, and remaining bias was computationally removed after sequencing. On the authors' methods: Custom Python scripts were used to quantify repertoire diversity as the Shannon entropy index. Unsorted, CD4+ and CD8+ repertoires were analyzed separately, except for combined analyses in which CD4+ and CD8+ sequences were merged in silico. Clonal expansion was defined as at least a 2-fold frequency increase after treatment relative to C1D1, with a pseudocount of 0.5 for undetected baseline clones. Singleton clones were defined as clones with 0 or 1 copy at C1D1, and non-singleton clones were defined as clones with 2 or more copies. By matching protein sequences in sorted samples from the same patient, clones expanded in unsorted samples were annotated as CD4+, CD8+ or unknown. Wilcoxon tests on paired samples were used to test changes in diversity from C1D1 to C4D1. This is the immuneACCESS table as TCRdb keeps it, with only in-frame sequences that have V and J called. A part of the clones is gone; compared with another copy, unresolved V genes explain less than half, and the rest is unexplained. V and J calls and clone size are those listed in that table; D and trimming were worked out from the DNA. Recorded for this sample are over 60,000 clones; approximately 90% of them occurred a single time. The biggest ten clones account for 6.5% to 9.5% of the sample.

The time point label, as the study defines it: cycle 4 day 1 (C4D1), after less than 7 weeks of nivolumab. Every trial patient had relapsed after autologous stem cell transplantation, and cohorts A, B and C differed in prior brentuximab vedotin exposure. The trial cohort comprised fewer than 65 patients with relapsed/refractory classical Hodgkin lymphoma whose best overall responses were complete response, partial response or progressive disease. In the multi-cohort phase II CheckMate 205 trial, trial patients received single-agent nivolumab. An independent review committee assessed best overall response using the 2007 International Working Group response criteria. Trial PBMCs were collected immediately before nivolumab initiation (C1D1) and during therapy at cycle 2 day 1 and cycle 4 day 1. After peripheral blood was drawn into 8 mL Vacutainer Cell Preparation Tubes, PBMCs were isolated by centrifugation and then cryopreserved.

In its sample, this clone was seen a few times. Its antigen specificity is not known. No quality values exist for individual bases; no much larger clone is one base distant. Trimming takes 1 base off V and 4 bases off J; junction bases not matched to a gene: 17. CDR1 and CDR2 were assigned from the germline V gene as SGDLS and YYNGEE. The CDR3 spans 20 residues, from the cysteine through the phenylalanine. Just the 60-base CDR3 DNA is kept, in frame starting at base 1. Sequencing was performed on peripheral blood mononuclear cells (PBMCs), taken before the fourth cycle of nivolumab. The receptor comes from a human donor with classical Hodgkin lymphoma. The rearrangement joined TRBV9 to TRBJ2-1; TRBD2 aligns with 10 central bases. The DNA sequence follows: TGTGCCAGCAGCGTATCGGGTCTAGCGGGAGACGATTTAAATTACAATGAGCAGTTCTTC. This is translated as CASSVSGLAGDDLNYNEQFF.